This is a list of T cell receptor beta chains from one sample in a study of beta chain features in type 1 diabetes. Libraries were prepared by immunoSEQ multiplex PCR; TCRdb keeps only in-frame clonotypes and omits some of them. The sample has roughly 150,000 clones; roughly 8.1% are singletons. The sequenced sample was central memory CD4+ T cells from blood. These receptors all stem from a man aged 18 to 30 in good health. Both conserved end residues are part of each CDR3. A D gene is named only where the DNA matches it firmly. Expanded clones are given a class, and other clones once, few, many or no size at all.

TRBV7-6	few	TRBD1	TRBJ1-4	CASSGRTGRLANEKLFF	TGTGCCAGCAGCGGAAGGACAGGGAGGTTAGCTAATGAAAAACTGTTTTTT
TRBV9	few	TRBD1	TRBJ2-5	CASSVTGTDQETQYF	TGTGCCAGCAGCGTAACCGGGACAGATCAAGAGACCCAGTACTTC
TRBV5-4	many	TRBD1	TRBJ1-2	CASSLVQGAVGYTF	TGTGCCAGCAGCTTGGTGCAGGGGGCGGTCGGCTACACCTTC
TRBV7-2	few	.	TRBJ2-5	CASSSTGGTQYF	TGTGCCAGCAGCTCGACGGGTGGGACCCAGTACTTC
TRBV28	many	TRBD1	TRBJ2-7	CATRQGGSYEQYF	TGTGCCACCAGACAGGGGGGATCCTACGAGCAGTACTTC
TRBV7-2	.	TRBD2	TRBJ2-7	CASSPRTSGSSEQYF	TGTGCCAGCAGCCCCCGGACTAGCGGGAGCTCAGAGCAGTACTTC
TRBV30	.	TRBD1	TRBJ1-2	CAWTRQGAGGYTF	TGTGCCTGGACCCGACAGGGGGCGGGTGGCTACACCTTC
TRBV21-1	.	.	TRBJ2-7	CASSPRRDRGYEQYF	TGTGCCAGCAGCCCCCGGAGGGACAGGGGGTACGAGCAGTACTTC
TRBV7-2	.	.	TRBJ1-1	CASSLRYRQAPSEAFF	TGTGCCAGCAGCTTAAGGTACAGACAGGCACCTTCTGAAGCTTTCTTT
TRBV5-1	.	TRBD1	TRBJ1-1	CASMGQGDRATEAFF	TGCGCCAGTATGGGACAGGGGGATCGGGCCACTGAAGCTTTCTTT
TRBV7-2	few	TRBD2	TRBJ2-1	CASRPLADNEQFF	TGTGCCAGCAGACCTCTAGCGGACAATGAGCAGTTCTTC
TRBV11-3	.	TRBD1	TRBJ2-1	CASSLGTDREQFF	TGTGCCAGCAGCCTTGGGACAGATCGTGAGCAGTTCTTC
TRBV19	.	TRBD2	TRBJ2-1	CASLTSGGNEQFF	TGTGCCAGTCTTACTAGCGGTGGAAATGAGCAGTTCTTC
TRBV5-4	.	.	TRBJ1-2	CASSRDQDGSNYGYTF	TGTGCCAGCAGCCGAGACCAGGATGGGTCTAACTATGGCTACACCTTC
TRBV29-1	few	TRBD1	TRBJ1-2	CSVTTGARDSYGYTF	TGCAGCGTTACGACAGGGGCGCGAGACAGCTATGGCTACACCTTC
TRBV9	many	.	TRBJ2-2	CASATENTGELFF	TGTGCCAGCGCAACAGAGAACACCGGGGAGCTGTTTTTT
TRBV7-2	.	TRBD2	TRBJ2-3	CASSPGLAGDTQYF	TGTGCCAGCAGCCCCGGACTAGCGGGGGATACGCAGTATTTT
TRBV15	few	.	TRBJ2-5	CATGSVNQETQYF	TGTGCCACCGGGAGCGTTAACCAAGAGACCCAGTACTTC
TRBV4-3	many	TRBD1	TRBJ1-1	CASSRHTTGDTEAFF	TGCGCCAGCAGCCGACACACGACAGGGGACACTGAAGCTTTCTTT
TRBV21-1	many	.	TRBJ2-1	CASDRTDLRRDNEQFF	TGTGCCAGCGATAGGACAGATCTTCGTAGGGACAATGAGCAGTTCTTC
TRBV5-6	many	.	TRBJ2-3	CASSSLQGTDTQYF	TGTGCCAGCAGCTCCTTGCAGGGCACAGATACGCAGTATTTT
TRBV7-9	.	TRBD2	TRBJ2-1	CASSLAGGSMNEQFF	TGTGCCAGCAGCCTAGCGGGAGGGTCGATGAATGAGCAGTTCTTC
TRBV7-9	few	TRBD1	TRBJ1-1	CASSQGAWTEAFF	TGTGCCAGCAGCCAGGGGGCTTGGACTGAAGCTTTCTTT
TRBV7-3	.	.	TRBJ2-7	CASSPQGSGEQYF	TGTGCCAGCAGCCCGCAGGGGTCTGGAGAGCAGTACTTC